This T cell receptor beta chain was identified in a study of PD-1 blockade in mismatch repair-deficient tumors. Produced via immunoSEQ multiplex PCR; TCRdb's table is partial and in-frame only. Among 120,000 or so clones listed, 85% to 90% were seen once. The germline V gene has CDR1 LNHDA and CDR2 SQIVND (reference sequence). The V and J ends lost 7 bases and 3 bases, in that order; junction bases with no gene match: 8. The CDR3 has 15 residues. The rearrangement links TRBV19 to TRBJ2-3; TRBD1 matches 9 bases. This receptor was identified in an adult with mismatch repair-deficient cancer. The sample in question was peripheral blood, obtained 44 weeks after starting pembrolizumab. The chain's CDR3 is CASKDRGQGTDTQYF. CDR3 nucleotides: TGTGCCAGTAAGGACAGGGGCCAGGGGACAGATACGCAGTATTTT.